This T cell receptor beta chain emerged from a study of CD8+ T cells in alopecia areata. This clone was detected only a few times. The ends lost 0 bases at V and 2 bases at J; junction bases unmatched: 5. The germline V gene encodes CDR1 GTSNPN and CDR2 SVGIG (reference sequence). This CDR3 region has 18 residues. Reverse transcription of extracted RNA yielded cDNA, which provided the sequencing template. Profiled with immunoSEQ multiplex PCR; TCRdb holds only in-frame clones, not every one. This table has 150,000 to 200,000 clones, about 60% appearing once. This chain uses TRBV30 with TRBJ2-6; 12 positions agree with TRBD1. Material for sequencing was CD4+ T cells sorted from blood. The clonotype was recovered from a human donor in good health. CDR3 residues: CAWSVGTGGWAGANVLTF. DNA for the CDR3: TGTGCCTGGAGTGTGGGGACAGGGGGCTGGGCTGGGGCCAACGTCCTGACTTTC.